The 14 T cell receptor beta chains in this list originate from one sample, sequenced in a study of shared clonotypes between healthy human individuals. Assay used: immunoSEQ multiplex PCR; TCRdb lists only in-frame clones, some missing. The sample shows about 490,000 clones, approximately 84% of them seen only once. Sequenced material: PBMCs. The receptors originated from a woman between 35 and 50 years old in good health. Some clones in this sample may be carry-over from other donors' samples.

The chain links TRBV7-9 to TRBJ1-4; D is unresolved. The CDR3 has 13 residues. The ends were cut back, 5 bases at V and 1 base at J, with 5 bases in the middle. Germline assignment: CDR1 SEHNR and CDR2 FQNEAQ (reference sequence). CDR3 DNA sequence: TGTGCCAGCAGCCCAGGAACTAATGAAAAACTGTTTTTT. Its translation: CASSPGTNEKLFF.

This clone came up once. A far larger clone is only one base removed, so a read error is likely. The same CDR3 also results from other DNA sequences found in this sample. The chain has TRBV30 and TRBJ2-7, with D unclear. The germline CDR1 and CDR2 sequences are GTSNPN and SVGIG (reference sequence). The length of the CDR3 is 14 residues. V lost 0 bases to trimming and J lost 0 bases, with 9 bases between them. CDR3 in DNA: TGTGCCTGGAGTGTAGCCAGAATCTCCTACGAGCAGTACTTC. Its translation: CAWSVARISYEQYF.

This clone was recorded once. The V call is TRBV13, the J call TRBJ2-7; D is unclear. The V and J ends lost 1 base and 5 bases respectively, with 12 bases between them. CDR1 is PRHDT, CDR2 FYEKMQ, per germline (reference sequence). The CDR3 runs 14 residues. The CDR3 sequence is CASSLVFRSDEQYF. CDR3 in DNA: TGTGCCAGCAGCTTAGTCTTTAGGAGCGACGAGCAGTACTTC.

About this clone itself: In the same sample, other DNA sequences code for this CDR3. The chain is built from TRBV6-5 and TRBJ1-1; the D gene is possibly TRBD1 (6 bases). The CDR3 consists of 14 residues. V dropped 2 bases and J dropped 1 base, with 8 bases sitting between them. Germline lookup yields CDR1 MNHEY and CDR2 SVGAGI. CDR3 nucleotides: TGTGCCAGCAGTTACAGGGGGGGGAACACTGAAGCTTTCTTT. Amino acid sequence: CASSYRGGNTEAFF.

The rearrangement links TRBV5-1 to TRBJ2-3; D is unresolved. The V and J ends lost 0 bases and 0 bases respectively, with 5 bases between them. Germline V CDR1 and CDR2: SGHRS, YFSETQ. There are 14 residues in the CDR3. The CDR3 loop is CASSLEESTDTQYF. The CDR3 DNA is TGCGCCAGCAGCTTGGAAGAAAGCACAGATACGCAGTATTTT.

V and J are TRBV5-1 and TRBJ1-2; D perhaps matches TRBD1 (5 bases). Germline values: CDR1 SGHRS, CDR2 YFSETQ. This CDR3 is 14 amino acids long. V gave up 5 bases and J gave up 2 bases, with 13 bases separating them. CDR3 residues: CASSPDGGNYGYTF. For the CDR3, the DNA is TGCGCCAGCAGTCCTGACGGGGGAAACTATGGCTACACCTTC.

The gene calls are TRBV28 and TRBJ2-5, with 9 bases that match TRBD2. Germline CDR1 reads MDHEN; CDR2 reads SYDVKM. The CDR3 totals 15 residues. Unmatched junction bases numbered 5, after V lost 2 bases and J lost 4 bases. The CDR3 DNA is TGTGCCAGCAGTTTAGCGGGAGGGCCCTCAGAGACCCAGTACTTC. Translation: CASSLAGGPSETQYF.

About this clone itself: A far larger clone is one nucleotide away, so this likely arose from a read error. V usage is TRBV28 and J usage is TRBJ2-5, with unresolved D. The germline V gene has CDR1 MDHEN and CDR2 SYDVKM. CDR3 length: 12 residues. Trimming cost V 4 bases and J 6 bases, with 9 bases left between them. CDR3 sequence: CASSSNPQTQYF. DNA for the CDR3: TGTGCCAGCAGTTCAAACCCGCAGACCCAGTACTTC.

A remark on this clone: Being one base from a much bigger clone, this may be a read error. The CDR3 protein is CASSFSNGRSYKQYF. The CDR3 DNA is TGTGCCAGCAGTTTTAGTAACGGAAGGAGCTACAAGCAGTACTTC. V gene TRBV27 combines with J gene TRBJ2-7, with no clear D. The germline CDR1 and CDR2 sequences are MNHEY and SMNVEV (reference sequence). The CDR3 contains 15 residues.

This sequence joins TRBV6-1 and TRBJ2-7; 10 bases map to TRBD1. The trim removed 7 bases at V and 5 bases at J, leaving 8 bases unmatched. This CDR3 comprises 14 residues. In germline, CDR1 is MNHNS, CDR2 SASEGT. The DNA of the CDR3 is TGTGCCAGCACAACCGGGACAGGGGCTGACGAGCAGTACTTC. Translation: CASTTGTGADEQYF.

The chain has TRBV7-8 and TRBJ2-7; maybe TRBD2 (7 bases). The germline V gene encodes CDR1 SGHVS and CDR2 FQNEAQ. The CDR3 contains 15 residues. V dropped 4 bases and J dropped 0 bases, with 13 bases sitting between them. This CDR3 is CASSSKGGNSYEQYF. The CDR3 nucleotides read TGTGCCAGCAGCTCCAAGGGGGGGAACTCCTACGAGCAGTACTTC.

The chain uses TRBV6-5 and TRBJ1-5, with D perhaps matching TRBD1 (5 bases). Germline V gene lookup returns CDR1 MNHEY and CDR2 SVGAGI. This CDR3 is 13 amino acids long. Trimming pared 5 bases from V and 2 bases from J, leaving 7 bases between. The CDR3 nucleotides are TGTGCCAGCAGTAGGGGTGGCAATCAGCCCCAGCATTTT. This encodes CASSRGGNQPQHF.

Worth noting for this clone: Only one base separates this from a far larger clonotype, so it likely reflects a read error. The chain couples TRBV30 to TRBJ2-2; D uncertain. The CDR3 consists of 14 residues. Germline CDR1 and CDR2: GTSNPN and SVGIG (reference sequence). V gave up 6 bases and J gave up 7 bases, with 18 bases separating them. The CDR3 DNA reads TGTGCCTGTAGTCGGGTAGGGTTGTACGGGGAGCTGTTTTTT. It is translated as CACSRVGLYGELFF.

Of note for this clone: A read error is the likely source, as a far larger clone sits one nucleotide away. The chain employs TRBV30 and TRBJ2-6; possibly TRBD1 for D (5 bases). In germline, CDR1 is GTSNPN, CDR2 SVGIG (reference sequence). CDR3 length equals 14 residues. The CDR3 loop is CAWSEGSGANVMTF. CDR3 in DNA: TGTGCCTGGAGTGAGGGCTCTGGGGCCAACGTCATGACTTTC. The whole variable domain, remainder taken from reference TRBV30 and TRBJ2-6, is SQTIHQWPATLVQPVGSPLSLECTVEGTSNPNLYWYRQAAGRGLQLLFYSVGIGQISSEVPQNLSASRPQDRQFILSSKKLLLSDSGFYLCAWSEGSGANVMTFGAGSRLTVL.